These T cell receptor beta chains were read from a single sample in a study of brain T cells in children with intractable seizures. Assay used: immunoSEQ multiplex PCR; TCRdb lists only in-frame clones, some missing. The data hold 340,000 or so clones, with approximately 93% observed a single time. The sample here was peripheral blood, taken less than 6 months after surgery. These receptors all stem from a boy in the first two years of life with tuberous sclerosis and intractable seizures. Both conserved end residues are trimmed from each CDR3.

v_gene: TRBV10-3
CDR3aa: AISVEENTEAF

v_gene: TRBV6-2/TRBV6-3
CDR3aa: ASSGVQGLETQY

v_gene: TRBV5-6
CDR3aa: ASSLEHYEQY

v_gene: TRBV7-2
CDR3aa: ASSFVLSRSGNTIY

v_gene: TRBV5-1
CDR3aa: ASSSATFEKLF

v_gene: TRBV5-1
CDR3aa: ASYERGWGTDTQY

v_gene: TRBV27
CDR3aa: ASSSGGLNEKLF

v_gene: TRBV24-1
CDR3aa: ATEGLAGGSDTQY

v_gene: TRBV5-1
CDR3aa: ASSPASNTEAF

v_gene: TRBV5-1
CDR3aa: ASSFETSGVKDTQY

v_gene: TRBV19
CDR3aa: ASRSSGVYNEQF

v_gene: TRBV5-3
CDR3aa: ARSLDRVERNQPQH

v_gene: TRBV11-2
CDR3aa: ASSARGGYEQY

v_gene: TRBV11-3
CDR3aa: ASSSRTGGGYT

v_gene: TRBV11-2
CDR3aa: ASSFADRVSGELF

v_gene: TRBV19
CDR3aa: ASSIQGRSYNEQF

v_gene: TRBV12-3/TRBV12-4
CDR3aa: ASTFNYEQY

v_gene: TRBV30
CDR3aa: AWSEGRVAPEAF

v_gene: TRBV29-1
CDR3aa: SAQRGGTEAF

v_gene: TRBV11-2
CDR3aa: ASTLRGASSYNEQF

v_gene: TRBV28
CDR3aa: ASSLSRGRNTEAF

v_gene: TRBV6-5
CDR3aa: ASSLTSRGTDTQY

v_gene: TRBV7-2
CDR3aa: ASSLFEGPSYEQY

v_gene: TRBV5-6
CDR3aa: ASSCPGQGEHEQF

v_gene: TRBV6-5
CDR3aa: ASSYRGGGYT

v_gene: TRBV19
CDR3aa: ASSTFADEQF